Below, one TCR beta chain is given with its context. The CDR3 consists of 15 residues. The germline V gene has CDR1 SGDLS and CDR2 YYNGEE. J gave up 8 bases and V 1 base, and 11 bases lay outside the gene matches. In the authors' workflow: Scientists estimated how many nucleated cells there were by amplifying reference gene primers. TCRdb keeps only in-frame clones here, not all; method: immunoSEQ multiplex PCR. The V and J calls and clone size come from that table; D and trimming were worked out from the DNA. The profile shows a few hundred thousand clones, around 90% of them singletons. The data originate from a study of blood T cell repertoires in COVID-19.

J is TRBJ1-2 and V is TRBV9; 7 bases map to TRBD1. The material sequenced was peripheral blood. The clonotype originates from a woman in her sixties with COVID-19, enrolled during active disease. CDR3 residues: CASSVFGDSALGYTF. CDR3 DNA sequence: TGTGCCAGCAGCGTATTCGGGGACAGCGCATTGGGCTACACCTTC.